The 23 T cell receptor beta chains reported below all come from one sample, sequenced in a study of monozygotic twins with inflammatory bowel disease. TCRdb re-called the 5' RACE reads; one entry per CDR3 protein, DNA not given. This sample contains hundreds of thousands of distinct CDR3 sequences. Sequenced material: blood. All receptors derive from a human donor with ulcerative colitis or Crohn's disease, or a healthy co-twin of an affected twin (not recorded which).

CDR3 protein: CASSLGGGGGGYTF. V is TRBV7-8 and J is TRBJ1-2; TCRdb's D gene call, TRBD1, goes unchecked for lack of DNA. The CDR3 consists of 14 residues. Germline V CDR1 and CDR2: SGHVS, FQNEAQ. Based on the CDR3 plus reference TRBV7-8 and TRBJ1-2, the full variable domain is GAGVSQSPRYKVAKRGQDVALRCDPISGHVSLFWYQQALGQGPEFLTYFQNEAQLDKSGLPSDRFFAERPEGSVSTLKIQRTQQEDSAVYLCASSLGGGGGGYTFGSGTRLTVV.

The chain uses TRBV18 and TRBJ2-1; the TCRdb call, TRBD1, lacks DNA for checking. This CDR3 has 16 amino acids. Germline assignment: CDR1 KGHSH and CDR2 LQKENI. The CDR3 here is CASSPRGLQSYNEQFF.

The CDR3 loop is CASSNPGGQGGSNQPQHF. The V call is TRBV19, the J call TRBJ1-5; the TRBD1 assignment by TCRdb is unverifiable without DNA. CDR3 length: 18 residues. Germline values: CDR1 LNHDA, CDR2 SQIVND (reference sequence).

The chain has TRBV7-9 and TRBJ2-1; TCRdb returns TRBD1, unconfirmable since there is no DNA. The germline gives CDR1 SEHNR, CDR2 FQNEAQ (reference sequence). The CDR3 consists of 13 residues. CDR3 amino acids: CASSLTGEGEQFF. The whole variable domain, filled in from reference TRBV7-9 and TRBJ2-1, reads DTGVSQNPRHKITKRGQNVTFRCDPISEHNRLYWYRQTLGQGPEFLTYFQNEAQLEKSRLLSDRFSAERPKGSFSTLEIQRTEQGDSAMYLCASSLTGEGEQFFGPGTRLTVL.

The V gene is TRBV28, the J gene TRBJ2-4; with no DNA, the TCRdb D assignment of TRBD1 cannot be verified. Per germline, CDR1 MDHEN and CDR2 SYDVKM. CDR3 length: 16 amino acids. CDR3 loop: CATERRQGLAKNIQYF. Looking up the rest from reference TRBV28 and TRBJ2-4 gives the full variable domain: DVKVTQSSRYLVKRTGEKVFLECVQDMDHENMFWYRQDPGLGLRLIYFSYDVKMKEKGDIPEGYSVSREKKERFSLILESASTNQTSMYLCATERRQGLAKNIQYFGAGTRLSVL.

CDR3 amino acids: CSATSGSWGELFF. The chain uses TRBV20-1 and TRBJ2-2; checking the TCRdb D call of TRBD2 is not possible without DNA. Germline V CDR1 and CDR2: DFQATT, SNEGSKA (reference sequence). This CDR3 has 13 residues.

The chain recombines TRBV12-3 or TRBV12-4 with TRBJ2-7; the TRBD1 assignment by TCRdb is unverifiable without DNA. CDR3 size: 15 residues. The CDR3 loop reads CASSLAGTQGGAQYF.

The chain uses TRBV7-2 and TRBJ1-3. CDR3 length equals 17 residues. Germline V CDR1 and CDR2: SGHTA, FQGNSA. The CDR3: CASSSWQALHSGNTIYF.

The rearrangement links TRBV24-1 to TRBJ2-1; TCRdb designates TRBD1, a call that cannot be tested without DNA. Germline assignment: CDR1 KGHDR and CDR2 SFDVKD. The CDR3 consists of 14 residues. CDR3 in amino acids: CATDQGAAYNEQFF.

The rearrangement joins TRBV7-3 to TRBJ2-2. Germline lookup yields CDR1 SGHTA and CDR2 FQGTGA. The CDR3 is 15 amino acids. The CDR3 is CASSLTVANTGELFF.

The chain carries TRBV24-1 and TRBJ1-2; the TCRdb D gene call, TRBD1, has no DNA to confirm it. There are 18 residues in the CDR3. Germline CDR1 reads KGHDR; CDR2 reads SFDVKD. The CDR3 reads CATSESGTESYYLHGYTF.

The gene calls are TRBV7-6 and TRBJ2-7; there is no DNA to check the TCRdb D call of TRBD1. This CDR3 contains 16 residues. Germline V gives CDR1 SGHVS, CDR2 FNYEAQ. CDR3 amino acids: CASSLYGQWGIYEQYF. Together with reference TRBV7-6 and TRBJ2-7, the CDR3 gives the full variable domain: GAGVSQSPRYKVTKRGQDVALRCDPISGHVSLYWYRQALGQGPEFLTYFNYEAQQDKSGLPNDRFSAERPEGSISTLTIQRTEQRDSAMYRCASSLYGQWGIYEQYFGPGTRLTVT.

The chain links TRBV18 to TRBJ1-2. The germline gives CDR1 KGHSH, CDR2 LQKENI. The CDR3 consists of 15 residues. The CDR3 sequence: CASSPPESPDYGYTF.

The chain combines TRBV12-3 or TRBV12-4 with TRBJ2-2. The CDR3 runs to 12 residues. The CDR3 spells CASNRQAGELFF.

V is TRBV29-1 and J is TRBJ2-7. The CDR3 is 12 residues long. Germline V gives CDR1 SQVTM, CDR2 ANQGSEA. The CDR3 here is CSVVTSPYEQYF.

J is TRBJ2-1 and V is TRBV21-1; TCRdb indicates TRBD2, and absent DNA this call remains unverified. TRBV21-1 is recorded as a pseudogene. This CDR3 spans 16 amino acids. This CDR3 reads CASSWGSGRGIYEQFF.

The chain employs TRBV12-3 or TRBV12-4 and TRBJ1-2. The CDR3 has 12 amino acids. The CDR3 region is CASSRTARGYTF.

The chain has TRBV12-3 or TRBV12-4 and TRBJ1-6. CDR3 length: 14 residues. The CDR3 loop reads CASSLNGPTGPLHF.

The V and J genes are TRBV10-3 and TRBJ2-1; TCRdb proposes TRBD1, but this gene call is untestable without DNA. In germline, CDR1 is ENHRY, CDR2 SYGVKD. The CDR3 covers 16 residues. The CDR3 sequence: CAIKTRGASSYNEQFF.

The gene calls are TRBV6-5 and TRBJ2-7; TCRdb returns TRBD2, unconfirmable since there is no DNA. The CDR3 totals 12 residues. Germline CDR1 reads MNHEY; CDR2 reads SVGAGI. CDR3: CASRAGVYEQYF.

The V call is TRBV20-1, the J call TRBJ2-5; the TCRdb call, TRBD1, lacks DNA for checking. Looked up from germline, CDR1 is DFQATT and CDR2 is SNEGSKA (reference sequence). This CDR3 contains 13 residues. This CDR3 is CSAARTGQETQYF.

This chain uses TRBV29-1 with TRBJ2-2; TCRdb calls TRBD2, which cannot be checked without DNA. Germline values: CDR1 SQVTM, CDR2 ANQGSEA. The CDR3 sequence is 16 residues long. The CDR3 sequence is CSAARLAGGPAGELFF.

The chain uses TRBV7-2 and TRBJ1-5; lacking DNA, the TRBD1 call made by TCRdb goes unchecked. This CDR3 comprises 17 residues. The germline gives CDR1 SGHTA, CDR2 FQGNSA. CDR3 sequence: CVLVKGNRNYSNQPQHF.